Listed below are T cell receptor beta chains from one sample, sequenced in a study of molecular identifiers for immune sequencing clone quantification. TCRdb re-derived calls from the PCR reads in MiXCR, one entry per CDR3 protein. The sample contains approximately 550,000 distinct CDR3 sequences, over 20% of which appear only once. The sample comprised naive CD8+ T cells from blood, with Jurkat cell RNA spiked in. These receptors were taken from a human donor in good health. Some libraries in this study had Jurkat cell RNA spiked in. CDR3s include the opening cysteine and the closing phenylalanine or tryptophan. D genes are given only for firm matches. Rows may omit the clone size; those that give it use once, few, many or a size class.

D,J,V,size,DNA,CDR3
TRBD1,TRBJ1-1,TRBV11-3,few,TGTGCCAGCAGCTCCGGGACAGGATCGGTAGAAGCTTTCTTT,CASSSGTGSVEAFF
NA,TRBJ2-3,TRBV6-6,many,TGTGCCAGCAGCAGGGCGGCACCTAGCACAGATACGCAGTATTTT,CASSRAAPSTDTQYF
NA,TRBJ2-2,TRBV19,once,TGTGCCAACCTGGAGCGTAACACCGGGGAGCTGTTTTTT,CANLERNTGELFF
NA,TRBJ1-1,TRBV7-9,many,TGTGCCAGCAGCTCGGGGGCTGGCACTGAAGCTTTCTTT,CASSSGAGTEAFF
TRBD2,TRBJ2-7,TRBV28,many,TGTGCCAGCAGTCACGGGACTAGTACCTACGAGCAGTACTTC,CASSHGTSTYEQYF
NA,TRBJ2-5,TRBV20-1,NA,TGCAGTGCTAGGGGGGAATACCAAGAGGCCCAGTACTTC,CSARGEYQEAQYF
TRBD2,TRBJ2-5,TRBV13,few,TGTGCCAGCAGCTTGGGACTAGCGATAGAGACCCAGTACTTC,CASSLGLAIETQYF
NA,TRBJ2-7,TRBV20-1,few,TGCAGTGCTAGTTTCCCTAGCGCGAGCGAGCAGTACTTC,CSASFPSASEQYF
TRBD2,TRBJ2-7,TRBV5-1,many,TGCGCCAGCAGCTTGGGCGTGCGGGGGGGCGAGCAGTACTTC,CASSLGVRGGEQYF
TRBD1,TRBJ2-7,TRBV27,many,TGTGCCAGCTCGAAGGGACAGGGCTACGAGCAGTACTTC,CASSKGQGYEQYF
NA,TRBJ2-1,TRBV12-3/TRBV12-4,NA,TGTGCCAGCAGTGAGGAATACAATGAGCAGTTCTTC,CASSEEYNEQFF
TRBD1,TRBJ2-2,TRBV9,NA,TGTGCCAGCAGCGTAGCTCCCGGACAGGGGGCGCTTTCCTGGGAGCTGTTTTTT,CASSVAPGQGALSWELFF
TRBD2,TRBJ2-5,TRBV4-3,few,TGCGCCAGCAGCCAAGTTTGGCGGGGGCAAGAGACCCAGTACTTC,CASSQVWRGQETQYF
TRBD2,TRBJ2-5,TRBV13,NA,TGTGCCAGCAGCCGCTCGGGAGCGGGGTTACAAGAGACCCAGTACTTC,CASSRSGAGLQETQYF
NA,TRBJ2-2,TRBV5-3,NA,TGTGTCAGCAGCTCGTCCCTTGCCGGGGAGCTGTTTTTT,CVSSSSLAGELFF
NA,TRBJ1-6,TRBV28,few,TGTGCCAGCAGTTATGGGACACCTTATAATTCACCCCTCCACTTT,CASSYGTPYNSPLHF
NA,TRBJ2-7,TRBV7-2,many,TGTGCCAGCAGCTTGGACCGCTACCCCTACGAGCAGTACTTC,CASSLDRYPYEQYF
TRBD1,TRBJ1-1,TRBV24-1,many,TGTGCCACCAGTGAAGGGACAGATGAAGCTTTCTTT,CATSEGTDEAFF
TRBD1,TRBJ2-5,TRBV6-2/TRBV6-3,many,TGTGCCAGCAGACCACCCAGGACAGGGTTTGTAGAGACCCAGTACTTC,CASRPPRTGFVETQYF
NA,TRBJ2-3,TRBV7-9,many,TGTGCCAGCAGCTTGGAGGGTGGAAGAGATACGCAGTATTTT,CASSLEGGRDTQYF
TRBD2,TRBJ2-3,TRBV20-1,many,TGCAGTGCCCCGAAGCGGGGGGGCCTGGCAGATACGCAGTATTTT,CSAPKRGGLADTQYF
TRBD1,TRBJ1-1,TRBV12-3/TRBV12-4,many,TGTGCCAGCAGTCCGTCGAGGGACAGGGGGCTAACTGAAGCTTTCTTT,CASSPSRDRGLTEAFF
NA,TRBJ2-5,TRBV2,many,TGTGCCAGCATGGCTGAGGAGACTAGATTGTACTTC,CASMAEETRLYF
TRBD2,TRBJ2-7,TRBV5-6,many,TGTGCCAGCAGCCCCGGGACTACCCACTACGAGCAGTACTTC,CASSPGTTHYEQYF
TRBD2,TRBJ2-1,TRBV24-1,NA,TGTGCCACCAGCGGGACTAGCGGGGCCAGCTCCTACAATGAGCAGTTCTTC,CATSGTSGASSYNEQFF
NA,TRBJ2-2,TRBV6-5,NA,TGTGCCAGCAGTTACTCGGGTTCCCTACCGGGGACCGGGGAGCTGTTTTTT,CASSYSGSLPGTGELFF
TRBD2,TRBJ2-7,TRBV27,NA,TGTGCCAGCAGTTTAGGAGCGGGAGGGAAGGAGCAGTACTTC,CASSLGAGGKEQYF
TRBD2,TRBJ2-1,TRBV25-1,many,TGTGCCAGCAGAATCGCGGGAGCGGGCTACAATGAGCAGTTCTTC,CASRIAGAGYNEQFF
TRBD1,TRBJ1-3,TRBV27,NA,TGTGCCAGCGGTTCAAACGACAGGGGGACTGGAAACACCATATATTTT,CASGSNDRGTGNTIYF
NA,TRBJ2-5,TRBV11-3,NA,TGTGCCAGCAGCTTCACTAGCTCTGAGACCCTGTACTTC,CASSFTSSETLYF
TRBD1,TRBJ2-7,TRBV19,few,TGTGCCAGTAGCCCGAGACAGGGGCTATACTACGAGCAGTACTTC,CASSPRQGLYYEQYF
NA,TRBJ2-7,TRBV28,NA,TGTGCCAGCAGTTTACGGCAGATCTCCTACGAGCAGTACTTC,CASSLRQISYEQYF
TRBD1,TRBJ1-5,TRBV27,few,TGTGCCAGCAGTTTATCTTATGGACAGGGGACCCAGCCCCAGCATTTT,CASSLSYGQGTQPQHF
TRBD1,TRBJ2-7,TRBV10-3,many,TGTGCCATCAGAGGGGACAGTGAAGCCTACGAGCAGTACTTC,CAIRGDSEAYEQYF
TRBD1,TRBJ1-1,TRBV20-1,few,TGCAGTGCTAGAGATCTGGAACAGGGGGTCGCTGAAGCTTTCTTT,CSARDLEQGVAEAFF
NA,TRBJ1-2,TRBV12-3/TRBV12-4,few,TGTGCCAGCAGTTTAACCCGAGGGGTCGGCTATGGCTACACCTTC,CASSLTRGVGYGYTF
TRBD2,TRBJ2-1,TRBV7-9,many,TGTGCCAGCAGCTATAGCGGGAGCGCCTACAATGAGCAGTTCTTC,CASSYSGSAYNEQFF
TRBD2,TRBJ2-3,TRBV25-1,few,TGTGCCAGCAGTGACCCATGGACTAGCGGGGATACGCAGTATTTT,CASSDPWTSGDTQYF
TRBD1,TRBJ2-1,TRBV25-1,many,TGTGCCAGCAGTGCAGGGACAGGGCAGTTCTTC,CASSAGTGQFF
NA,TRBJ1-1,TRBV10-2,many,TGCGCCAGCAGTGAGTGGTTACAGAACACTGAAGCTTTCTTT,CASSEWLQNTEAFF
TRBD2,TRBJ2-2,TRBV28,few,TGTGCCAGCACCGCCGGGACTAGCTACACCGGGGAGCTGTTTTTT,CASTAGTSYTGELFF
TRBD2,TRBJ2-7,TRBV27,NA,TGTGCCAGCAGGTGGGGACTAGCGGAGTACTTC,CASRWGLAEYF
TRBD2,TRBJ2-1,TRBV7-8,few,TGTGCCAGCAGGTGGGGGGGACCAGGCTCTAATGAGCAGTTCTTC,CASRWGGPGSNEQFF
NA,TRBJ2-3,TRBV24-1,few,TGTGCCACCAGTGATCCAGGAGGCACAGATACGCAGTATTTT,CATSDPGGTDTQYF
NA,TRBJ2-7,TRBV11-2,NA,TGTGCCAGCAGCTCCCTTCGGTACGAGCAGTACTTC,CASSSLRYEQYF
TRBD1,TRBJ2-3,TRBV4-3,few,TGCGCCAGCAGCCGGGAGGGACAGGGTATGGCAAATACGCAGTATTTT,CASSREGQGMANTQYF
NA,TRBJ1-1,TRBV30,NA,TGTGCCTGGAGTGTTTTGACAGCCCCCGTTTTCTTT,CAWSVLTAPVFF
NA,TRBJ2-7,TRBV7-2,many,TGTGCCAGCAGCCTAACCCGTTGGACAGACTCCTACGAGCAGTACTTC,CASSLTRWTDSYEQYF
NA,TRBJ1-6,TRBV2,many,TGTGCCAGCAGTGAATCTGGCAGGAGGAATTCACCCCTCCACTTT,CASSESGRRNSPLHF
NA,TRBJ2-1,TRBV14,once,TGTGCCAGCAGCTCGCTGACTTGGGTTAATGAGCAGTTCTTC,CASSSLTWVNEQFF